This T cell receptor beta chain was obtained from a study of human T cells and chemical hapten exposure. Library construction involved attaching unique molecular identifiers to individual cDNA molecules, which allowed quantitative, reproducible TCR counting. In TCRdb, the reads were re-called with MiXCR into one record per CDR3 protein. The sample records some 4,900 distinct CDR3 sequences, around half being singletons. The CDR3 spans 15 residues. With 0 bases removed from V and 4 bases from J, the gap between germline ends came to 11 bases. CDR1 SGHRS and CDR2 YFSETQ come from the germline V gene. Treatment of the sample: therapeutic diphenylcyclopropenone sensitization with weekly scalp DPC.

The rearrangement uses TRBV5-1 and TRBJ2-1, with D tentatively TRBD2 (5 bases). Specimen: whole blood, collected before DPC sensitization or 2, 6, or about 24 weeks after (not recorded which). The sequence was obtained from an adult with alopecia areata. Some clones in this sample may be carry-over from other donors' samples. This table probably holds off-target reads from a library built for another chain. The CDR3 region is CASSLEAADYNEQFF. CDR3 coding DNA: TGCGCCAGCAGCTTGGAAGCGGCGGATTACAATGAGCAGTTCTTC.